The sequence of this TCR beta chain was determined in a study of T cell repertoires in cytomegalovirus infection. Background on the study: The authors relied on CMV epitopes, both recently identified HLA-C-restricted and well-studied HLA-B-restricted. CMV infection together with matching HLA type was indicated by public TCR beta signatures. Study-level findings and limits: The ex vivo response was dominated by HLA-C-restricted CMV-specific TCR beta clonotypes.

This clonotype was counted a few times. Its antigen is as yet unknown. Each CDR3 protein gets one entry after TCRdb re-called the reads with MiXCR. The repertoire holds approximately 910,000 distinct CDR3 sequences, with roughly a third as singletons. The CDR3 sequence is 15 residues long. The V gene lost 5 bases and the J gene lost 2 bases, with 13 bases spanning the gap. Germline CDR1 LNHDA, CDR2 SQIVND (reference sequence). Source: cultured CD8+ T cells from PBMCs, taken from culture after CMV antigen stimulation. This sequence originates from a human donor in good health (CMV status not recorded). Some clones in this sample may be carry-over from other donors' samples. V usage is TRBV19 and J usage is TRBJ1-5, with D perhaps matching TRBD1 (5 bases). The CDR3 sequence is CASSSQRGRNQPQHF. In nucleotides, the CDR3 is TGTGCCAGTAGTTCCCAAAGGGGCCGCAATCAGCCCCAGCATTTT.